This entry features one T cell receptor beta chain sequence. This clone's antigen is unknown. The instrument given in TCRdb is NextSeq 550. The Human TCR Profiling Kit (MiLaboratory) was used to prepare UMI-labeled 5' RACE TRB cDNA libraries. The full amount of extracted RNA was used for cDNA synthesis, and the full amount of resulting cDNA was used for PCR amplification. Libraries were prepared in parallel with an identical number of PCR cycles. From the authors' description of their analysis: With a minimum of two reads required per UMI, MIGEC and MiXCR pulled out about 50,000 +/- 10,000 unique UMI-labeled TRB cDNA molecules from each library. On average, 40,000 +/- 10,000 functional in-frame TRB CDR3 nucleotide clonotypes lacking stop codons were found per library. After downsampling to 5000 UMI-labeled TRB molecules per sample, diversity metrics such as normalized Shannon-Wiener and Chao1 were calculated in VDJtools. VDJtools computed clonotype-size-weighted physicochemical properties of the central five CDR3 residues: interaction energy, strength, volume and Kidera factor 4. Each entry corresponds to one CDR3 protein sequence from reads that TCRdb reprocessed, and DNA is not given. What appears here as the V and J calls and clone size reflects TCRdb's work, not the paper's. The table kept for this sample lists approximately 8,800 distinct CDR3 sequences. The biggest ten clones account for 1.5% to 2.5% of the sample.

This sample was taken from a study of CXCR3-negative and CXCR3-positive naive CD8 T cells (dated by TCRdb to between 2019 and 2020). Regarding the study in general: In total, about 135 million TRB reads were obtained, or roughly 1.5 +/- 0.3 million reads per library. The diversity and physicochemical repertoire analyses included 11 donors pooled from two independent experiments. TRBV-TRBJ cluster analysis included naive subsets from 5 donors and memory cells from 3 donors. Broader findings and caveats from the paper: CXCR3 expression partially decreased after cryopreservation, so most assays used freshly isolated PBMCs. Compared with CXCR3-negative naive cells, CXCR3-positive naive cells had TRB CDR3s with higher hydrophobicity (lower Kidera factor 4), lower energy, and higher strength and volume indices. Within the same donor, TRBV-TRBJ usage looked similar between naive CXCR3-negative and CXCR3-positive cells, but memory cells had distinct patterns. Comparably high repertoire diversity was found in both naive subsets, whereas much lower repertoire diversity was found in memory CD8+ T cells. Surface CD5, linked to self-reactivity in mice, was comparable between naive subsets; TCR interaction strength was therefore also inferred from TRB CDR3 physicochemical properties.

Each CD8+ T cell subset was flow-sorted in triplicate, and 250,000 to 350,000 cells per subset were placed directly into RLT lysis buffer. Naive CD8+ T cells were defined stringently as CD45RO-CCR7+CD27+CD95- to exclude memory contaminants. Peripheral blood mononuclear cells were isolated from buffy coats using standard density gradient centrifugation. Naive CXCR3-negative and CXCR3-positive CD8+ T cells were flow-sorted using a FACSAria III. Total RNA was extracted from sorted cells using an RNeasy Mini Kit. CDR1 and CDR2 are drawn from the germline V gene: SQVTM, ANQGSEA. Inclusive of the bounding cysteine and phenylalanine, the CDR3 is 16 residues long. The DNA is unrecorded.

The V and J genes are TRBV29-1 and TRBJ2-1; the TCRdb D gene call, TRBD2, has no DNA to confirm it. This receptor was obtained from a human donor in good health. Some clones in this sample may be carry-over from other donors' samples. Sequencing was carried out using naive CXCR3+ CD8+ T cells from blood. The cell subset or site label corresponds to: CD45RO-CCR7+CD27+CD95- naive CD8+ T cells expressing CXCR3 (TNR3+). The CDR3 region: CSVEGLSASSYNEQFF.